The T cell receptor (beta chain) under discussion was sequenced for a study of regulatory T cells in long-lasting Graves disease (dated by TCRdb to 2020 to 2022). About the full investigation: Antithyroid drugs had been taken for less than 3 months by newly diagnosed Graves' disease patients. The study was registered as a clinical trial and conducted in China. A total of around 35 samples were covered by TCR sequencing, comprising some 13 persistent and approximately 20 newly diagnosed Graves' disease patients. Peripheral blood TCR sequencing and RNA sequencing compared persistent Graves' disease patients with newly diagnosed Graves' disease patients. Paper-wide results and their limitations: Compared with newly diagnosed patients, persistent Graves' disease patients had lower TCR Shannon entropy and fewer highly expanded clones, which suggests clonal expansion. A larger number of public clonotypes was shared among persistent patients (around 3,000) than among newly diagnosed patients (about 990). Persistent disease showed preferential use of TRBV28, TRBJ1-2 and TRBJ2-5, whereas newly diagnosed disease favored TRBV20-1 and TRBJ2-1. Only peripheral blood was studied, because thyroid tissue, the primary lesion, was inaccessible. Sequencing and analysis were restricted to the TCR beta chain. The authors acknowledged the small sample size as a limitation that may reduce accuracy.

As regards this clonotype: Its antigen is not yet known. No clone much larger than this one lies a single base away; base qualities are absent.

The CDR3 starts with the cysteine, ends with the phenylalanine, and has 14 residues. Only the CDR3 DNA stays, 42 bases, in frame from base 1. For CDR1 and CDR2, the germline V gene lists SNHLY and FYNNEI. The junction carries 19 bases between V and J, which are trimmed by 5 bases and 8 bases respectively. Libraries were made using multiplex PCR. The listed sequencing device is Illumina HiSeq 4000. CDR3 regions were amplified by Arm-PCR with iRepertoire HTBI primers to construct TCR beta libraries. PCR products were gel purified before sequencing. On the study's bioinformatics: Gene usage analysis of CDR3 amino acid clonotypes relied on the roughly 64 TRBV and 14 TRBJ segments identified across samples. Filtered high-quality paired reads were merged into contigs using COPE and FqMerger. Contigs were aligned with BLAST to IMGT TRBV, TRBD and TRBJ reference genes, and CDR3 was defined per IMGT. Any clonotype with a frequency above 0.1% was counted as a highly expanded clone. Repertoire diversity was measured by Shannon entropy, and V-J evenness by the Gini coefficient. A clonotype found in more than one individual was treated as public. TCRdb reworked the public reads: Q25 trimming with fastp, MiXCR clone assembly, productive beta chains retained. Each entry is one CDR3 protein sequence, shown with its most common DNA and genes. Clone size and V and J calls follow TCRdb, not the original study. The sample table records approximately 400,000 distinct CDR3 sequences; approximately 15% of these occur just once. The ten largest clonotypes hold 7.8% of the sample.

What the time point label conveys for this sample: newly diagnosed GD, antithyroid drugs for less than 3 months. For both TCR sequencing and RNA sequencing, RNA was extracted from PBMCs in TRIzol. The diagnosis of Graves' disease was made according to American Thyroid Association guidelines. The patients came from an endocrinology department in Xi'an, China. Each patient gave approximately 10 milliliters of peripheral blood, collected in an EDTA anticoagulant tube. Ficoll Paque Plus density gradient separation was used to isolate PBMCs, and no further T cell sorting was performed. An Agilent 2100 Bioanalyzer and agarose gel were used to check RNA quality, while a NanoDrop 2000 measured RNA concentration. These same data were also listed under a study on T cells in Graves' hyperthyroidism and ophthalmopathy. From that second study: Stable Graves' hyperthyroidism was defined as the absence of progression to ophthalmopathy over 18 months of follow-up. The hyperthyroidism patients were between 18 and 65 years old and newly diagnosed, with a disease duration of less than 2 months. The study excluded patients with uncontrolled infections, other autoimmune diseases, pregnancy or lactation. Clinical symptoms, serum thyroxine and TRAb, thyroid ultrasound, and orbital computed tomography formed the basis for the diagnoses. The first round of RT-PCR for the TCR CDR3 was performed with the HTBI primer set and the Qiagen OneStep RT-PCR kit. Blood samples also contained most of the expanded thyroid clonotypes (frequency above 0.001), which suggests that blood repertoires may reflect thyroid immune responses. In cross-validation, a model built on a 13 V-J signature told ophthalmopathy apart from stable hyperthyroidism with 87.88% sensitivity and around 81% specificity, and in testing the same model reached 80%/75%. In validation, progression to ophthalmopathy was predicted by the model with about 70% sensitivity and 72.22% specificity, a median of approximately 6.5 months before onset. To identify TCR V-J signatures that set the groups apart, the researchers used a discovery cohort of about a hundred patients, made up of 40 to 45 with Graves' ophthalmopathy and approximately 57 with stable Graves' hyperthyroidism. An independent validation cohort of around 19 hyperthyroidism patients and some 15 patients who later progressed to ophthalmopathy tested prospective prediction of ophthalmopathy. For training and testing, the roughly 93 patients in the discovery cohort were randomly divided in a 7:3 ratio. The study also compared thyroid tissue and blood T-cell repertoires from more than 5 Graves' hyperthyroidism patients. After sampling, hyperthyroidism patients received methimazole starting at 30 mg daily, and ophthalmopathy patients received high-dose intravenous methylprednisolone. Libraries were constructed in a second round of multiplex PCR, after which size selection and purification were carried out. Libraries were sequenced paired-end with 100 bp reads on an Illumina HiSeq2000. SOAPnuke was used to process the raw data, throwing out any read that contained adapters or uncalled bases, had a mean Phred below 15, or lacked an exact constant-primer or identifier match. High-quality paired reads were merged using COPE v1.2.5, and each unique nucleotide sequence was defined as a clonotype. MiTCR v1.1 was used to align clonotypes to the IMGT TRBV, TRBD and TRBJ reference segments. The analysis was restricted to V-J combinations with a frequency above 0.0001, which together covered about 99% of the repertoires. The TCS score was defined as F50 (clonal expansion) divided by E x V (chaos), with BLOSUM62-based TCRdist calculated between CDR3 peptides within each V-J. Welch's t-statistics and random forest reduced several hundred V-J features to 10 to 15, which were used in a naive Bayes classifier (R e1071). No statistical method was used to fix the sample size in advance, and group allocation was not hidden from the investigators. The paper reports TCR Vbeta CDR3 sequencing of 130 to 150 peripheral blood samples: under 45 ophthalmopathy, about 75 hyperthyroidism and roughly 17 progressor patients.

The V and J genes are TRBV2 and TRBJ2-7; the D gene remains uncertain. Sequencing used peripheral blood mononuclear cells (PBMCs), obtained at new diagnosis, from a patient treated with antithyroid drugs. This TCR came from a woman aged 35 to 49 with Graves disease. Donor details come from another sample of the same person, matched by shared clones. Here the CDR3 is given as CASSPINKPTKQYF. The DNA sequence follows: TGTGCCAGCAGTCCAATAAACAAACCTACGAAGCAGTACTTC.